This TCR beta chain derives from a study of shared clonotypes between healthy human individuals. The donor population consisted of healthy HIV-negative adults with no recent acute infections or vaccinations. The germline V gene has CDR1 SGHRS and CDR2 YFSETQ. CDR3 length: 15 amino acids. With V trimmed by 0 bases and J by 3 bases, 1 base remained unmatched. The data were produced by immunoSEQ multiplex PCR, yet TCRdb's version contains in-frame clones alone and is incomplete. The sample has about 500,000 clones, about 74% seen once. In regard to this clone: The sample carries other DNA sequences with the same CDR3.

Sequenced sample: PBMCs. This sequence was found in a woman between 40 and 55 years old in good health. Some clones in this sample may be carry-over from other donors' samples. The chain is built from TRBV5-1 and TRBJ2-2, with 8 bases aligning to TRBD1. CDR3 sequence: CASSLAGGDTGELFF. CDR3 bases: TGCGCCAGCAGCTTGGCAGGGGGCGACACCGGGGAGCTGTTTTTT. The full variable domain, its missing parts supplied by reference TRBV5-1 and TRBJ2-2, is KAGVTQTPRYLIKTRGQQVTLSCSPISGHRSVSWYQQTPGQGLQFLFEYFSETQRNKGNFPGRFSGRQFSNSRSEMNVSTLELGDSALYLCASSLAGGDTGELFFGEGSRLTVL.